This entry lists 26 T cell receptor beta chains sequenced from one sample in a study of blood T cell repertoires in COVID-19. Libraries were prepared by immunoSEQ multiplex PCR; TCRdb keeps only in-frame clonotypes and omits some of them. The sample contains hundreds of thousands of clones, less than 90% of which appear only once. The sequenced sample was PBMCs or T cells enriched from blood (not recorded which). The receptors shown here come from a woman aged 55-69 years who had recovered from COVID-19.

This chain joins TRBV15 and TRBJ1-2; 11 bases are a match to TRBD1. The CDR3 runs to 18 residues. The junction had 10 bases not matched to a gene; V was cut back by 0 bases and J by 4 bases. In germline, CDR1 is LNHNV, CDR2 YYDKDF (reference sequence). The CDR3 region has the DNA TGTGCCACCAGCAGAGATCGGCAGGGGACAGGGGGTCTCTATGGCTACACCTTC. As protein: CATSRDRQGTGGLYGYTF.

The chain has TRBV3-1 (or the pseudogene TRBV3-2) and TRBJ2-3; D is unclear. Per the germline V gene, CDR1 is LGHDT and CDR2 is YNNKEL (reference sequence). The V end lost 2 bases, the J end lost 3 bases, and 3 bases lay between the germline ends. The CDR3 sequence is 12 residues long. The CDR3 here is CASSQSTDTQYF. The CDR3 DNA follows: TGTGCCAGCAGCCAATCGACAGATACGCAGTATTTT.

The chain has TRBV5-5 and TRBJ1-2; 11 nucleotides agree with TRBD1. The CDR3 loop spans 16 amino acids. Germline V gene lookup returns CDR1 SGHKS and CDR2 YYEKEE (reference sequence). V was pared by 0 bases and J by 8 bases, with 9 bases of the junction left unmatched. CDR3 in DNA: TGTGCCAGCAGCTTGGATGGCCGGGGACAGGGGGAAGGCTACACCTTC. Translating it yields CASSLDGRGQGEGYTF.

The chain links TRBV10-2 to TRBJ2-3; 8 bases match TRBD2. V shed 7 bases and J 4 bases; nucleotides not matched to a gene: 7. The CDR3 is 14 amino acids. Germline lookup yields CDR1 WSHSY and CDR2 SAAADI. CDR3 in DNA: TGCGCCAGCACCTTAGCGGGGTACGCAGATACGCAGTATTTT. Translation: CASTLAGYADTQYF.

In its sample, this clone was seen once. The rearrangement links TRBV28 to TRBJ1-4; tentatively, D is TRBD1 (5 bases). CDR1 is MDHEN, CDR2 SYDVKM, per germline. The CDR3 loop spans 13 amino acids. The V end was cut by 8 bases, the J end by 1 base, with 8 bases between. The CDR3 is CASSGITNEKLFF. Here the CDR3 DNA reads TGTGCCAGCTCAGGGATAACTAATGAAAAACTGTTTTTT. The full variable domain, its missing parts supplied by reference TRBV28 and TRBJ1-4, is DVKVTQSSRYLVKRTGEKVFLECVQDMDHENMFWYRQDPGLGLRLIYFSYDVKMKEKGDIPEGYSVSREKKERFSLILESASTNQTSMYLCASSGITNEKLFFGSGTQLSVL.

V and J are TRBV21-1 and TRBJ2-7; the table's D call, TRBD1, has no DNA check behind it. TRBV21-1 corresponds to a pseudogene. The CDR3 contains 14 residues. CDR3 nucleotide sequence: TGTGCCAGCAGCAAGGGGGGACAGGAGAACGAGCAGTACTTC. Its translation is CASSKGGQENEQYF.

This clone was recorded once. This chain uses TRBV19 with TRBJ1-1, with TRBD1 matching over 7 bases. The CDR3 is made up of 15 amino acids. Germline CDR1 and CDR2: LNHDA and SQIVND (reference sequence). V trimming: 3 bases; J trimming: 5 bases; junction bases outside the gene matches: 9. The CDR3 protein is CASSIHRPGQTEAFF. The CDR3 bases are TGTGCCAGTAGTATCCACAGACCGGGACAGACTGAAGCTTTCTTT.

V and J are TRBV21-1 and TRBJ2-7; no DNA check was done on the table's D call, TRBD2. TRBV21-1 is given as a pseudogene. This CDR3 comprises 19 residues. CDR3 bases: TGTGCCAGCAGAAGGTGTCCAATTAGCGGGGGGAGATTCTCCTACGAGCAGTACTTC. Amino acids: CASRRCPISGGRFSYEQYF.

The CDR3 reads CASSSKGTGAHEQYF. CDR3 sequence (DNA): TGTGCCAGCAGCTCCAAGGGGACAGGGGCCCACGAGCAGTACTTC. This chain uses TRBV7-8 with TRBJ2-7; 10 bases fit TRBD1. The junction had 8 bases not matched to a gene; V was cut back by 4 bases and J by 5 bases. Germline lookup yields CDR1 SGHVS and CDR2 FQNEAQ. This CDR3 contains 15 residues. Full variable domain (missing parts from reference TRBV7-8 and TRBJ2-7): GAGVSQSPRYKVAKRGQDVALRCDPISGHVSLFWYQQALGQGPEFLTYFQNEAQLDKSGLPSDRFFAERPEGSVSTLKIQRTQQEDSAVYLCASSSKGTGAHEQYFGPGTRLTVT.

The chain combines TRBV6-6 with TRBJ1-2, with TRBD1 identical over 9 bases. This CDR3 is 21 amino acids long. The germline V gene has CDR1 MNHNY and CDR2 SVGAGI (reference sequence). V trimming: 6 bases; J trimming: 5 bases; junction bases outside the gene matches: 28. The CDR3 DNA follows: TGTGCCAGCAGCCGCCACTCAGCCGGGGGGGACAGGGATCAGGTGGGGTATGGCTACACCTTC. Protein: CASSRHSAGGDRDQVGYGYTF.

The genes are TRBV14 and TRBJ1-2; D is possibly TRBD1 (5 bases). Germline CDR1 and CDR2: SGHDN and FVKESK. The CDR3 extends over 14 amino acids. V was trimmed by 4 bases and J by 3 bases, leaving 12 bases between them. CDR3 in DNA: TGTGCCAGCAGCCCCCTCCGGGGGTACTATGGCTACACCTTC. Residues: CASSPLRGYYGYTF.

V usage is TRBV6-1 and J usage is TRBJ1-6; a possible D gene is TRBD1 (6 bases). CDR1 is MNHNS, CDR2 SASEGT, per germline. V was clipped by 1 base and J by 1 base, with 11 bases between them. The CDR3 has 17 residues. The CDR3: CASSEVRGWSYNSPLHF. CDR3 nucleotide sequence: TGTGCCAGCAGTGAAGTTAGGGGGTGGTCCTATAATTCACCCCTCCACTTT.

The CDR3 nucleotides read TGCGCCAGCTGGGAGGGCGAGCAGTACTTC. It encodes CASWEGEQYF. The rearrangement uses TRBV5-1 and TRBJ2-7; 7 bases are a match to TRBD2. The CDR3 runs 10 residues. CDR1 is SGHRS and CDR2 is YFSETQ in the germline V gene. V lost 7 bases and J lost 6; bases outside the gene matches: 1.

For the CDR3, the DNA is TGTGCCTGGAGGGCTGGTCACTCCTACGAGCAGTACTTC. Translating it yields CAWRAGHSYEQYF. The rearrangement links TRBV30 to TRBJ2-7, with D uncertain. Germline lookup yields CDR1 GTSNPN and CDR2 SVGIG (reference sequence). This CDR3 region has 13 residues. Trimming removed 3 bases from V and 0 bases from J, with 9 bases in between.

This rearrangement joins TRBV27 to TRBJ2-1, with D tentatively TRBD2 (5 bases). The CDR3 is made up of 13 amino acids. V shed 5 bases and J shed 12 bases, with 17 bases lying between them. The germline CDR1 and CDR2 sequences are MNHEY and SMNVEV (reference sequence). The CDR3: CASSIGGYDRQFF. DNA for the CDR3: TGTGCCAGCAGTATAGGAGGATATGATAGGCAGTTCTTC.

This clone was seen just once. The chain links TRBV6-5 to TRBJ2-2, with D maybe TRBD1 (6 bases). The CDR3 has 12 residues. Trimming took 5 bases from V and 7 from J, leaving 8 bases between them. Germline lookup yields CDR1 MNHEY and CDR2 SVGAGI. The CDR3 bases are TGTGCCAGCAGTACAGGGTTCGGGGAGCTGTTTTTT. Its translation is CASSTGFGELFF.

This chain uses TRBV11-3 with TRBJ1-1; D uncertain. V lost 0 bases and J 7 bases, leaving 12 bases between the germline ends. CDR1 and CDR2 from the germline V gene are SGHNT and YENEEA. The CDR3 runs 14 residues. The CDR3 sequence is CASSLDNYADEAFF. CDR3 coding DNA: TGTGCCAGCAGCTTAGATAACTACGCGGATGAAGCTTTCTTT.

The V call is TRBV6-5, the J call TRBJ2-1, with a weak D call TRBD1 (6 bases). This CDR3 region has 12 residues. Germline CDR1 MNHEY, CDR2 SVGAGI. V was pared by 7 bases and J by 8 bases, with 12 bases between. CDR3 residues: CASISQGHEQFF. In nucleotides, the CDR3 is TGTGCCAGCATATCTCAGGGGCATGAGCAGTTCTTC.

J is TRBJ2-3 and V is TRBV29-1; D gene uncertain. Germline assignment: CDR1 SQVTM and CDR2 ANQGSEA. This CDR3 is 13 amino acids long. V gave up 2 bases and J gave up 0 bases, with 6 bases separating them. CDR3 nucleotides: TGCAGCGTTGAATCTCAGAGCACAGATACGCAGTATTTT. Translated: CSVESQSTDTQYF.

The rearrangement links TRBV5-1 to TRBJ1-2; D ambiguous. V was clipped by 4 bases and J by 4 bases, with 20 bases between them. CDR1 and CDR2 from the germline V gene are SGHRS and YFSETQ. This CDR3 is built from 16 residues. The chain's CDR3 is CASSGSTTPRGYGYTF. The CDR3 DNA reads TGCGCCAGCAGCGGCTCGACCACACCTCGGGGCTATGGCTACACCTTC.

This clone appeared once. Here the CDR3 reads CASSARVGDGYTF. The DNA of the CDR3 is TGTGCCAGCAGCGCCAGGGTTGGGGATGGCTACACCTTC. The chain is built from TRBV7-8 and TRBJ1-2, with D possibly TRBD1 on 5 matching bases. Germline-derived CDR1 and CDR2 are SGHVS and FQNEAQ. The V end was cut by 5 bases, the J end by 6 bases, with 13 bases between. This CDR3 is 13 amino acids long.

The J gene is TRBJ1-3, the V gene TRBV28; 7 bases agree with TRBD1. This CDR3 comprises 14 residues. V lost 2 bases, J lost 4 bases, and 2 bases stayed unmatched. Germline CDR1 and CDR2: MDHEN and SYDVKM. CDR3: CASSLAGQGNTIYF. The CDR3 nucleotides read TGTGCCAGCAGTTTAGCGGGACAGGGAAACACCATATATTTT.

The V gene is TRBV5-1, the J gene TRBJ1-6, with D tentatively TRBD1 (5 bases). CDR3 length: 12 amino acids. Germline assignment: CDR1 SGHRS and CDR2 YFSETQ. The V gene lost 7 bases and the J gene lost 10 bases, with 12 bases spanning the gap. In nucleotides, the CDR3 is TGCGCCAGCCACGGGGACTACTCACCCCTCCACTTT. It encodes CASHGDYSPLHF.

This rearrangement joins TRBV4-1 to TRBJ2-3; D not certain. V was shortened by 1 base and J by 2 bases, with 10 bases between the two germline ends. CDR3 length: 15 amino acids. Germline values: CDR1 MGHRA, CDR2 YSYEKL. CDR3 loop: CASSQGLVFTDTQYF. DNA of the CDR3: TGCGCCAGCAGCCAAGGCCTAGTTTTCACAGATACGCAGTATTTT.

The CDR3 reads CASSRPGDLSSNYGYTF. The CDR3 DNA reads as TGTGCCAGTAGTCGCCCAGGGGATCTCTCCTCTAACTATGGCTACACCTTC. The chain recombines TRBV19 with TRBJ1-2, with D possibly TRBD1 on 6 matching bases. Trimming shortened V by 5 bases and J by 0 bases, and 19 bases separated the two germline ends. This CDR3 is 17 amino acids long. The germline V gene has CDR1 LNHDA and CDR2 SQIVND (reference sequence).

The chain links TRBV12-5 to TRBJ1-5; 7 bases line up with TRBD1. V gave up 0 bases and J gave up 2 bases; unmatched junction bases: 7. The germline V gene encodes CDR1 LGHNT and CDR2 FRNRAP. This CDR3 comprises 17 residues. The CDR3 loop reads CASGLVDKGAGNQPQHF. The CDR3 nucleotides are TGTGCTAGTGGTTTGGTAGACAAGGGGGCAGGCAATCAGCCCCAGCATTTT.